Below, 13 T cell receptor beta chains from the same sample are listed, as sequenced in a study of T cell repertoires in cytomegalovirus infection. TCRdb ran MiXCR on the reads and lists one entry per CDR3 protein. The repertoire holds fewer than 300,000 distinct CDR3 sequences, with 25% as singletons. Material: PBMCs. These receptors were obtained from a human donor in good health (CMV status not recorded). Some clones in this sample may be carry-over from other donors' samples.

As DNA, the CDR3 is TGTGCCAGCAGTTACCCAGGCGGACAGCAGAACACCGGGGAGCTGTTTTTT. Translating it yields CASSYPGGQQNTGELFF. The chain combines TRBV6-2 or TRBV6-3 with TRBJ2-2; possible D gene TRBD1, 6 bases. Trimming took off 2 bases at V and 1 base at J, with 14 bases between the two ends. Germline V gene data show CDR1 as MNHEY and CDR2 as SVGEGT. The CDR3 covers 17 residues.

This chain connects TRBV11-1 to TRBJ1-6, with a weak D call TRBD1 (5 bases). Germline V lookup: CDR1 SGHAT, CDR2 FQDESV (reference sequence). The CDR3 consists of 14 residues. V lost 4 bases and J lost 5, with 9 bases in between. The CDR3 nucleotides read TGTGCCAGCAGCTACGACAGAGATAATTCACCCCTCCACTTT. Encoded protein: CASSYDRDNSPLHF.

This clonotype was detected many times. The chain carries TRBV7-2 and TRBJ2-7, with TRBD2 matching over 10 bases. The CDR3 runs to 16 residues. Trimming at V came to 0 bases and at J to 7 bases, leaving 9 bases not matched to a gene. CDR1 and CDR2 from the germline V gene are SGHTA and FQGNSA. CDR3 bases: TGTGCCAGCAGCTTAGCCGGACTAGCGGTCGGGGGGGAGCAGTACTTC. This codes for CASSLAGLAVGGEQYF.

The V call is TRBV20-1, the J call TRBJ2-5; D gene unclear. Germline V gene data show CDR1 as DFQATT and CDR2 as SNEGSKA (reference sequence). The CDR3 consists of 12 residues. Trimming stripped 3 bases from V and 5 bases from J, with 10 bases between. The DNA for the CDR3 is TGCAGTGCTAGTAAGGACGGGGAGACCCAGTACTTC. Its protein is CSASKDGETQYF.

The chain employs TRBV5-1 and TRBJ2-5; perhaps TRBD2 as D (6 bases). The CDR3 spans 14 residues. V shed 0 bases and J shed 2 bases, with 8 bases lying between them. Germline CDR1 is SGHRS and CDR2 is YFSETQ. As DNA, the CDR3 is TGCGCCAGCAGCTTGGCTAGCGATCAAGAGACCCAGTACTTC. Translated, it gives CASSLASDQETQYF.

The J gene is TRBJ2-1, the V gene TRBV29-1; D is unresolved. The ends were cut back, 3 bases at V and 8 bases at J, with 11 bases in the middle. Germline V gives CDR1 SQVTM, CDR2 ANQGSEA. CDR3 length: 12 amino acids. CDR3 nucleotide sequence: TGCAGCGTTGATATTAAGATCCATGAGCAGTTCTTC. Protein sequence: CSVDIKIHEQFF.

This chain connects TRBV7-9 to TRBJ1-4; D is undetermined. In germline, CDR1 is SEHNR, CDR2 FQNEAQ (reference sequence). The CDR3 runs to 15 residues. Between the trimmed V and J ends, which lost 5 bases and 3 bases, there was a span of 13 bases. DNA of the CDR3: TGTGCCAGCAGCCCTGGCTGGGGAGCTAATGAAAAACTGTTTTTT. Protein product: CASSPGWGANEKLFF.

This clonotype was picked up a small number of times. V usage is TRBV7-9 and J usage is TRBJ1-5; 7 positions agree with TRBD1. The germline gives CDR1 SEHNR, CDR2 FQNEAQ (reference sequence). The CDR3 covers 13 residues. V was clipped by 1 base and J by 8 bases; unmatched bases: 2. The CDR3: CASSLDRGKPQHF. CDR3 in DNA: TGTGCCAGCAGCTTAGACAGGGGTAAGCCCCAGCATTTT.

The V gene is TRBV6-1, the J gene TRBJ2-1; 10 bases agree with TRBD2. The CDR3 spans 16 residues. After removal of 3 bases from V and 9 bases from J, the junction contained 11 bases not matched to a gene. Germline V gene sequence: CDR1 MNHNS, CDR2 SASEGT. The CDR3: CASSEGLAGAQGEQFF. The DNA for the CDR3 is TGTGCCAGCAGTGAGGGTCTAGCGGGGGCCCAGGGTGAGCAGTTCTTC.

This clonotype has only a few counts. V usage is TRBV4-1 and J usage is TRBJ2-3; 9 positions agree with TRBD2. The CDR3 has 16 residues. The germline CDR1 and CDR2 sequences are MGHRA and YSYEKL. Trimming cost V 1 base and J 0 bases; bases outside gene matches: 2. CDR3 residues: CASSQAGTSSTDTQYF. In DNA, the CDR3 is TGCGCCAGCAGCCAAGCCGGGACTAGCAGCACAGATACGCAGTATTTT.

The chain couples TRBV7-9 to TRBJ1-2, with 7 positions matching TRBD1. There are 14 residues in the CDR3. Trimming cost V 3 bases and J 2 bases; bases outside gene matches: 3. CDR1 and CDR2 (germline): SEHNR, FQNEAQ (reference sequence). The CDR3 reads CASSLRGLNYGYTF. As DNA, the CDR3 is TGTGCCAGCAGCTTGAGGGGGCTCAACTATGGCTACACCTTC.

This clonotype appeared many times. The rearrangement joins TRBV7-2 to TRBJ2-6, with 11 bases that match TRBD2. The CDR3 sequence is 17 residues long. Germline CDR1 is SGHTA and CDR2 is FQGNSA. V dropped 3 bases and J dropped 0; count of bases not matched to a gene: 1. The CDR3 bases are TGTGCCAGCAGCTTGACTAGCGGGACCTCTGGGGCCAACGTCCTGACTTTC. Translation gives CASSLTSGTSGANVLTF.

At least ten counts were recorded for this clonotype. The V call is TRBV7-2, the J call TRBJ2-3, with D perhaps TRBD2 (6 bases). Trimming pared 6 bases from V and 0 bases from J, leaving 10 bases between. The length of the CDR3 is 14 residues. Germline V gene sequence: CDR1 SGHTA, CDR2 FQGNSA. CDR3 bases: TGTGCCAGCAGGCGGGGCAGTAGCACAGATACGCAGTATTTT. It translates to CASRRGSSTDTQYF. The complete variable domain, with remaining parts taken from reference TRBV7-2 and TRBJ2-3, reads GAGVSQSPSNKVTEKGKDVELRCDPISGHTALYWYRQSLGQGLEFLIYFQGNSAPDKSGLPSDRFSAERTGGSVSTLTIQRTQQEDSAVYLCASRRGSSTDTQYFGPGTRLTVL.